The 5 T cell receptor beta chains in this list originate from one sample, sequenced in a study of OX40 agonist ivuxolimab in advanced cancers. The library came from the immunoSEQ multiplex PCR assay. TCRdb provides this immuneACCESS table in a form limited to in-frame rearrangements. Some clones are lacking; in checked studies, under half of them reflect an unresolved V gene, and why the rest are absent is not known. This sample is represented by 40,000 to 60,000 clones; around 79% of them were singletons. The ten largest account for approximately 7.9% of the sample. The sample was CD4+ or CD8+ T cells sorted from blood, taken in a trial of the OX40 agonist ivuxolimab. The receptors were sampled from an adult with an advanced solid tumor such as melanoma, head and neck, liver or kidney cancer.

This sequence joins TRBV9 and TRBJ2-5, with TRBD2 matching over 13 bases. V lost 0 bases, J lost 4 bases, and 0 bases stayed unmatched. The CDR3 covers 15 residues. Germline values: CDR1 SGDLS, CDR2 YYNGEE. CDR3 region: CASSVGLAGGETQYF. The CDR3 DNA is TGTGCCAGCAGCGTAGGACTAGCGGGAGGAGAGACCCAGTACTTC.

The chain couples TRBV10-3 to TRBJ2-6; D is unclear. The CDR3 sequence is 13 residues long. Germline CDR1 ENHRY, CDR2 SYGVKD. The V and J ends lost 6 bases and 0 bases respectively, with 3 bases between them. The chain's CDR3 is CAIRDSGANVLTF. CDR3 bases: TGTGCCATCAGGGACTCTGGGGCCAACGTCCTGACTTTC.

The sample holds a few counts of this clone. This sequence joins TRBV28 and TRBJ1-4; D is possibly TRBD1 (6 bases). The ends were cut back, 6 bases at V and 1 base at J, with 15 bases in the middle. This CDR3 spans 16 amino acids. Per the germline V gene, CDR1 is MDHEN and CDR2 is SYDVKM. Written as DNA, the CDR3 is TGTGCCAGCAGCTACAGGGTCGGGCTAACTAATGAAAAACTGTTTTTT. Protein: CASSYRVGLTNEKLFF.

This chain connects TRBV5-1 to TRBJ2-7; D is uncertain. CDR3 length equals 14 residues. Germline CDR1 SGHRS, CDR2 YFSETQ. V lost 0 bases and J 2 bases, leaving 9 bases between the germline ends. This CDR3 is CASSLADPAYEQYF. CDR3 in DNA: TGCGCCAGCAGCTTGGCCGACCCCGCCTACGAGCAGTACTTC.

There are a few counts of this clone. The chain combines TRBV19 with TRBJ1-2, with TRBD1 matching over 8 bases. The ends lost 3 bases at V and 7 bases at J; junction bases unmatched: 4. The CDR3 is 13 residues long. Per the germline V gene, CDR1 is LNHDA and CDR2 is SQIVND (reference sequence). CDR3 sequence: CASSIQGAGGYTF. The DNA for the CDR3 is TGTGCCAGTAGTATCCAGGGGGCAGGTGGCTACACCTTC. The variable domain in full, with the rest retrieved from reference TRBV19 and TRBJ1-2, is DGGITQSPKYLFRKEGQNVTLSCEQNLNHDAMYWYRQDPGQGLRLIYYSQIVNDFQKGDIAEGYSVSREKKESFPLTVTSAQKNPTAFYLCASSIQGAGGYTFGSGTRLTVV.